What follows describes a single T cell receptor beta chain. Sequencing was performed with immunoSEQ multiplex PCR; in TCRdb, only in-frame clones are kept and a portion is missing. The table lists tens of thousands of clones, over 70% of them singletons. This sample was included in a study of PD-1 blockade in mismatch repair-deficient tumors. CDR1 is SGHNT, CDR2 YYREEE, per germline (reference sequence). The CDR3 covers 16 residues. V was clipped by 0 bases and J by 7 bases; unmatched bases: 8. The TCR sequence derives from an adult with mismatch repair-deficient cancer. The V call is TRBV5-4, the J call TRBJ2-1; TRBD2 aligns across 9 bases. Sample: peripheral blood, taken 12 weeks after starting pembrolizumab. CDR3 DNA sequence: TGTGCCAGCAGCTTGGGGCTCGCGGGAGGGAGGAATGAGCAGTTCTTC. It specifies CASSLGLAGGRNEQFF.